The text below deals with one T cell receptor beta chain. Its antigen is undetermined. The donors were in the 120-subject validation cohort, distinct from the roughly 700-subject first cohort. The entry originates in a study of cytomegalovirus exposure and HLA in healthy donors. Background on the study: The 120 validation repertoires, a later analysis reported, used the same platform as the roughly 700 repertoires from the first cohort. Study-level findings and limits: Cytomegalovirus-associated status was assigned to 150 or so TCR beta chains.

Sequencing was performed with immunoSEQ multiplex PCR; in TCRdb, only in-frame clones are kept and a portion is missing. The table has over 200,000 clones, around four fifths seen once; the top ten hold about 6%. In germline, CDR1 is SGDLS, CDR2 YYNGEE. This CDR3 has 12 amino acids. Between the trimmed V and J ends, which lost 3 bases and 6 bases, there was a span of 10 bases. This TCR was recovered from a woman aged 18-29 years in good health and CMV-seronegative. Material: PBMCs. The chain links TRBV9 to TRBJ2-7; no clear D. The chain's CDR3 is CASSGDTAEQYF. DNA of the CDR3: TGTGCCAGCAGCGGCGACACCGCCGAGCAGTACTTC. Based on the CDR3 plus reference TRBV9 and TRBJ2-7, the full variable domain is DSGVTQTPKHLITATGQRVTLRCSPRSGDLSVYWYQQSLDQGLQFLIQYYNGEERAKGNILERFSAQQFPDLHSELNLSSLELGDSALYFCASSGDTAEQYFGPGTRLTVT.